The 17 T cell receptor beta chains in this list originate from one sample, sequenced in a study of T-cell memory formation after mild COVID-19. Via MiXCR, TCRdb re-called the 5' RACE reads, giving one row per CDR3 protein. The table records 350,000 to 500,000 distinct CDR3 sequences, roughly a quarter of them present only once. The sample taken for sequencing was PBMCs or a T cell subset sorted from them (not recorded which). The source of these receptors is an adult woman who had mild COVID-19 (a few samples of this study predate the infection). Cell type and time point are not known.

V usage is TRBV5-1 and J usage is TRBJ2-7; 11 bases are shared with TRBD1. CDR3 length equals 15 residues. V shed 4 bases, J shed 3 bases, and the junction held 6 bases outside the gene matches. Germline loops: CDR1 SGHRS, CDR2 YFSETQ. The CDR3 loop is CASSTGTGGVYEQYF. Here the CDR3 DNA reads TGCGCCAGCAGCACGGGGACAGGGGGAGTCTACGAGCAGTACTTC.

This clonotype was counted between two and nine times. Written as DNA, the CDR3 is TGTGCTAGTGGTTTTACAGCTAACTATGGCTACACCTTC. Amino acid sequence: CASGFTANYGYTF. The chain recombines TRBV12-5 with TRBJ1-2; D uncertain. V lost 3 bases and J 0 bases, leaving 5 bases between the germline ends. Germline CDR1 LGHNT, CDR2 FRNRAP. This CDR3 contains 13 residues.

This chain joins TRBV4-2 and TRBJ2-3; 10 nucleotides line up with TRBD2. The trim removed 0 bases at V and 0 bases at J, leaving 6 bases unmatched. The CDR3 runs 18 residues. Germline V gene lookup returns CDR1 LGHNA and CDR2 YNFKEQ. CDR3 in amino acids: CASSQESSGGESTDTQYF. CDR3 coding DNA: TGTGCCAGCAGCCAAGAAAGCAGCGGGGGGGAGAGCACAGATACGCAGTATTTT.

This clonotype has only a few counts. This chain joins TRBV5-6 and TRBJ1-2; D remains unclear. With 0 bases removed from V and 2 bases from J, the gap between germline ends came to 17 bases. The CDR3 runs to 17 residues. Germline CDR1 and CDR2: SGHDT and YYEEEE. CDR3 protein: CASSLASAGGLNYGYTF. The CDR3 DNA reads TGTGCCAGCAGCTTGGCCTCGGCAGGAGGATTAAACTATGGCTACACCTTC.

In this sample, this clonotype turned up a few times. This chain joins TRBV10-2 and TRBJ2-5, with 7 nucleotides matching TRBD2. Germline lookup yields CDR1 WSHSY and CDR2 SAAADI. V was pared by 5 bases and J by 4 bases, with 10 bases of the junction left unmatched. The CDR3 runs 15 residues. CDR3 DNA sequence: TGCGCCAGCAGTTCCAACAGCGGGATTGGAGAGACCCAGTACTTC. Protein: CASSSNSGIGETQYF.

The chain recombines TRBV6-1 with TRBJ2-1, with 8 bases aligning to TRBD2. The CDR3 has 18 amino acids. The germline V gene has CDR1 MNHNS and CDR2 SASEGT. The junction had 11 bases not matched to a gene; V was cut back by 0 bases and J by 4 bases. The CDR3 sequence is CASSEALRSGRGYNEQFF. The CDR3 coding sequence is TGTGCCAGCAGTGAAGCGCTTCGCAGCGGGAGAGGTTACAATGAGCAGTTCTTC.

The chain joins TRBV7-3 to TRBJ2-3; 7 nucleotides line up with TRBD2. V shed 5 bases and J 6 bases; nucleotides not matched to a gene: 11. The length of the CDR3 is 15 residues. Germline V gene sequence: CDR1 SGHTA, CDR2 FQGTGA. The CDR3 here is CASSPAGREWDTQYF. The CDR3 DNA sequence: TGTGCCAGCAGCCCCGCCGGGCGGGAGTGGGATACGCAGTATTTT.

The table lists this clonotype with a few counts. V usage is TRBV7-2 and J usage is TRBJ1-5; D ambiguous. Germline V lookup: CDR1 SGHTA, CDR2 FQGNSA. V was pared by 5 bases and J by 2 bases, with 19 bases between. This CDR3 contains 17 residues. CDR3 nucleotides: TGTGCCAGCAGCGGCTCGAGGTCCGGGTTCGGCAATCAGCCCCAGCATTTT. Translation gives CASSGSRSGFGNQPQHF.

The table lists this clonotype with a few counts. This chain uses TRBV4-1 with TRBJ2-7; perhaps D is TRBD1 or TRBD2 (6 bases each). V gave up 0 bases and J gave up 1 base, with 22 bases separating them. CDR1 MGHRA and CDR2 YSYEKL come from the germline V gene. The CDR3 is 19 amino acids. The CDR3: CASSQEEEGVMAASYEQYF. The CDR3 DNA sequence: TGCGCCAGCAGCCAAGAGGAGGAGGGGGTGATGGCGGCTTCCTACGAGCAGTACTTC.

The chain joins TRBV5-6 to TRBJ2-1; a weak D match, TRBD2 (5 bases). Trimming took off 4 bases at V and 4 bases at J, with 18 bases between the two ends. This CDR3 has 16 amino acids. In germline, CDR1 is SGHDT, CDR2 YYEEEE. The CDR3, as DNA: TGTGCCAGCAGCAGACTCGGGGTGGCCCTATACAATGAGCAGTTCTTC. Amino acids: CASSRLGVALYNEQFF.

CDR3 DNA sequence: TGTGCCAGCAGTTACTCGAGACAGCAAGAGACCCAGTACTTC. Translating it yields CASSYSRQQETQYF. The chain carries TRBV6-5 and TRBJ2-5, with a weak D call TRBD1 (5 bases). Trimming stripped 0 bases from V and 2 bases from J, with 7 bases between. The CDR3 has 14 residues. Per germline, CDR1 MNHEY and CDR2 SVGAGI.

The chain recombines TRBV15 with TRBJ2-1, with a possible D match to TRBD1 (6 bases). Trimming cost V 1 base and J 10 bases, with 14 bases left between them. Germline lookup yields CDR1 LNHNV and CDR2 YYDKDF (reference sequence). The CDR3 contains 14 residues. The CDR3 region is CATSRVDRNGEQFF. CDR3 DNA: TGTGCCACCAGCAGAGTAGACAGGAATGGGGAGCAGTTCTTC.

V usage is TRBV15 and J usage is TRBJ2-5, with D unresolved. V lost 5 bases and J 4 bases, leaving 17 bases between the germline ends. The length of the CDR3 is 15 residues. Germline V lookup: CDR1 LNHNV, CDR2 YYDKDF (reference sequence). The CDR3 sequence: CATSSGPSGGETQYF. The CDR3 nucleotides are TGTGCCACCAGCTCAGGACCCTCAGGCGGAGAGACCCAGTACTTC.

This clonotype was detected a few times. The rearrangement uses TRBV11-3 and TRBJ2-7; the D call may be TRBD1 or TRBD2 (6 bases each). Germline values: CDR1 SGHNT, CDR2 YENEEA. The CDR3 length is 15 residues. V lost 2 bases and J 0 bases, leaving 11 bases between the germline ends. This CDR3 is CASSLTRGVSYEQYF. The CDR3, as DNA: TGTGCCAGCAGCTTAACAAGGGGGGTCTCCTACGAGCAGTACTTC.

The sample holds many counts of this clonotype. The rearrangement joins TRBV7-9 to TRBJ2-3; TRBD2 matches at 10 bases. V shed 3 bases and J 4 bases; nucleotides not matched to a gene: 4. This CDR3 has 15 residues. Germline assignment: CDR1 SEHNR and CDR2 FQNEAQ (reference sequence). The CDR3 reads CASSFEREGPDTQYF. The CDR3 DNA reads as TGTGCCAGCAGCTTTGAGCGGGAGGGGCCAGATACGCAGTATTTT.

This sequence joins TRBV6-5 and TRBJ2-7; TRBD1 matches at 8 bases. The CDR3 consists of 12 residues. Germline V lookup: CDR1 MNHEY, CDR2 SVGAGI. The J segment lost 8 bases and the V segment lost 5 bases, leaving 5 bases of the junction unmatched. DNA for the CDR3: TGTGCCAGCAGTGTGGACAGGGTGAAGCAGTACTTC. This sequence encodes CASSVDRVKQYF.

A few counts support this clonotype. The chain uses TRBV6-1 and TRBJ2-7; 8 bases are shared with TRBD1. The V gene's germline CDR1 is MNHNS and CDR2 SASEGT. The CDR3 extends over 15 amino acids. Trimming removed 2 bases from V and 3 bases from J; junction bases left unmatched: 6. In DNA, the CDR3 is TGTGCCAGCAGTGAATATGGACAGGGTCTCTACGAGCAGTACTTC. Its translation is CASSEYGQGLYEQYF.